The clone carrying this T cell receptor beta chain was counted a few times. Its target is not known. This sample stems from a study of T-cell memory formation after mild COVID-19. Study-level background: Clustering of TCRs was largely donor specific.

TCRdb redid the calling of the 5' RACE reads with MiXCR, one entry per CDR3 protein. This repertoire shows approximately 440,000 distinct CDR3 sequences, around 20% found once; its top ten account for around 9.2%. Whole-study results and caveats: For contracting clones, CD4+ ones sat mainly in CM and EM, CD8+ in EMRA.

Sequences were obtained from PBMCs or a T cell subset sorted from them (not recorded which). This receptor was identified in an adult woman who had mild COVID-19 (a few samples of this study predate the infection). Cell type and time point are not known.

CDR3 in DNA: TGTGCCAGCACCGGCCCGATAGGGGATGGCTACACCTTC. Protein: CASTGPIGDGYTF. The chain has TRBV12-3 or TRBV12-4 and TRBJ1-2; TRBD1 might be the D (5 bases). V was shortened by 7 bases and J by 6 bases, with 15 bases between the two germline ends. The CDR3 runs 13 residues.